This T cell receptor (beta chain) came from a study of shared clonotypes between healthy human individuals. This CDR3 has 13 residues. Trimming stripped 4 bases from V and 7 bases from J, with 12 bases between. Germline CDR1 is SGHDT and CDR2 is YYEEEE. Caucasian adults residing in Nashville, Tennessee made up all the donors. Combining CD45RO+ cells with CCR7-negative CD45RA+ TemRA cells gave CD8 memory. The study ran the assay at deep level. Sequenced by immunoSEQ multiplex PCR; TCRdb stores in-frame clones only, minus some. Here the sample spans more than 550,000 clones, around 91% being singletons. The chain combines TRBV5-6 with TRBJ2-1; D is possibly TRBD2 (5 bases). This sequence was found in a man younger than 35 in good health. Some clones in this sample may be carry-over from other donors' samples. The source material was memory CD8+ T cells from PBMCs. Subset denoted: CD45RO+ cells pooled with CCR7-negative TemRA cells. CDR3 amino acids: CASSPSGGNEQFF. CDR3 nucleotides: TGTGCCAGCAGCCCATCTGGCGGGAATGAGCAGTTCTTC. Full variable domain (missing parts from reference TRBV5-6 and TRBJ2-1): DAGVTQSPTHLIKTRGQQVTLRCSPKSGHDTVSWYQQALGQGPQFIFQYYEEEERQRGNFPDRFSGHQFPNYSSELNVNALLLGDSALYLCASSPSGGNEQFFGPGTRLTVL.